Listed here are 2 T cell receptor beta chains from one sample, sequenced in a study of T cells in Graves' hyperthyroidism and ophthalmopathy. Researchers took RNA transcripts and amplified the TCR beta CDR3 regions from them. RT-PCR in the first round (using the HTBI primer set) targeted the TCR CDR3. TCRdb reprocessed the multiplex PCR reads with MiXCR, giving one entry per CDR3 protein. The repertoire consists of around 560,000 distinct CDR3 sequences, with over 15% occurring once and the leading ten covering under 20%. The source material was blood. These receptors came from a woman aged 18-29 years with Graves' hyperthyroidism.

A word on this clonotype: This clone may be a read error of a much larger clone one base away. The rearrangement uses TRBV20-1 and TRBJ2-1; either TRBD1 or TRBD2 may fit D (6 bases each). Germline-derived CDR1 and CDR2 are DFQATT and SNEGSKA (reference sequence). The CDR3 is 13 residues long. V was pared by 5 bases and J by 6 bases, with 14 bases between. This chain's CDR3 is CSAHGGRSNEQFF. In DNA, the CDR3 is TGCAGTGCTCACGGGGGCCGGAGCAATGAGCAGTTCTTC.

This clonotype was counted at least ten times. V usage is TRBV2 and J usage is TRBJ2-1; D not certain. The germline V and J ends were trimmed by 6 bases and 9 bases, with 21 bases remaining between them. The V gene's germline CDR1 is SNHLY and CDR2 FYNNEI. The CDR3 covers 15 residues. The CDR3 protein is CASSKYRLLEIEQFF. CDR3 bases: TGTGCCAGCAGCAAATATAGATTATTGGAGATTGAGCAGTTCTTC.